The clone carrying this T cell receptor (beta chain) showed up just a few times. The antigen remains unidentified. These data are taken from a study of regulatory T cells in long-lasting Graves disease. Looking at the study overall: By definition, persistent Graves' disease involved antithyroid drugs for over 5 years alongside positive TSH receptor antibodies. Study observations and caveats: Preferential use of TRBV28, TRBJ1-2 and TRBJ2-5 was seen in persistent disease.

The V gene's germline CDR1 is SGHNT and CDR2 YYREEE (reference sequence). Unmatched junction bases numbered 5, after V lost 4 bases and J lost 4 bases. The CDR3 is 16 amino acids. Both iRepertoire HTBI primers and Arm-PCR of CDR3 regions were used to build the TCR beta libraries. Using its own MiXCR run on the multiplex PCR reads, TCRdb lists one record per CDR3 protein. The sample lists about 470,000 distinct CDR3 sequences; under 25% were seen once. The time point was: persistent/refractory GD, antithyroid drugs over 5 years with positive TRAb. Generation of the TCR library employed RNA extracted from PBMCs.

The gene calls are TRBV5-4 and TRBJ2-7, with 16 bases aligning to TRBD2. The source of this sequence is a female donor with Graves disease. The sequenced sample was peripheral blood mononuclear cells (PBMCs), obtained when the disease was refractory, from a patient treated with antithyroid drugs. The CDR3 protein is CASSGGLAGGPYEQYF. The CDR3 region has the DNA TGTGCCAGCAGCGGGGGACTAGCGGGAGGGCCATACGAGCAGTACTTC. The full variable domain, completed using reference TRBV5-4 and TRBJ2-7, is ETGVTQSPTHLIKTRGQQVTLRCSSQSGHNTVSWYQQALGQGPQFIFQYYREEENGRGNFPPRFSGLQFPNYSSELNVNALELDDSALYLCASSGGLAGGPYEQYFGPGTRLTVT.